The 18 T cell receptor beta chains below come from one sample, sequenced in a study of T cells expressing NK-cell markers. TCRdb reprocessed the 5' RACE reads, with one entry per CDR3 protein and no DNA. This sample's table reports a few hundred thousand distinct CDR3 sequences. Specimen: blood T cells: a sorted CD56 or NKG2C T cell subset, CD4+ or CD8+ T cells, or bulk PBMC T cells (not recorded which). The receptors come from a man aged 18 to 69 in good health.

The CDR3 is CASSRRRGTDTQYF. The rearrangement uses TRBV6-1 and TRBJ2-3; lacking DNA, the TRBD1 call made by TCRdb goes unchecked. In germline, CDR1 is MNHNS, CDR2 SASEGT. The CDR3 consists of 14 residues.

The J gene is TRBJ1-2, the V gene TRBV20-1; lacking DNA, the TRBD1 call made by TCRdb goes unchecked. Looked up from germline, CDR1 is DFQATT and CDR2 is SNEGSKA (reference sequence). This CDR3 is 14 amino acids long. CDR3: CSAFPTGFNYGYTF.

The V and J genes are TRBV7-9 and TRBJ2-7; TCRdb's D call, TRBD1, is unchecked because there is no DNA. This CDR3 spans 14 amino acids. Germline V gene data show CDR1 as SEHNR and CDR2 as FQNEAQ (reference sequence). The CDR3 reads CASSFRDSPYEQYF.

The V and J genes are TRBV5-5 and TRBJ2-3; TCRdb names TRBD1, which stays unverified in the absence of DNA. The V gene's germline CDR1 is SGHKS and CDR2 YYEKEE (reference sequence). CDR3 length: 15 residues. CDR3 in amino acids: CASSHGTTSTDTQYF. The complete variable domain, with remaining parts taken from reference TRBV5-5 and TRBJ2-3, reads DAGVTQSPTHLIKTRGQQVTLRCSPISGHKSVSWYQQVLGQGPQFIFQYYEKEERGRGNFPDRFSARQFPNYSSELNVNALLLGDSALYLCASSHGTTSTDTQYFGPGTRLTVL.

The chain uses TRBV20-1 and TRBJ2-5; TCRdb reports TRBD1, a call that lacks DNA to check it against. This CDR3 contains 15 residues. Germline V gene data show CDR1 as DFQATT and CDR2 as SNEGSKA (reference sequence). The CDR3 reads CSAKGHRTNQETQYF.

The chain carries TRBV29-1 and TRBJ2-1. Germline CDR1 is SQVTM and CDR2 is ANQGSEA. CDR3 length equals 13 residues. The CDR3 reads CSVSGVWDNEQFF.

The chain is built from TRBV7-8 and TRBJ2-1; TCRdb's D call, TRBD2, is unchecked because there is no DNA. Germline V gene data show CDR1 as SGHVS and CDR2 as FQNEAQ. The CDR3 spans 18 residues. Here the CDR3 reads CASSLRGEAGGSYNEQFF.

The chain combines TRBV2 with TRBJ2-1; the TCRdb D gene call, TRBD1, has no DNA to confirm it. Germline V gene lookup returns CDR1 SNHLY and CDR2 FYNNEI. The CDR3 runs 16 residues. This chain's CDR3 is CASSPSAAIGGGEQFF.

The gene calls are TRBV4-2 and TRBJ1-2; the D call from TCRdb, TRBD1, cannot be confirmed without DNA. This CDR3 comprises 16 residues. Germline V CDR1 and CDR2: LGHNA, YNFKEQ. Here the CDR3 reads CASSRPGTVMNYGYTF.

This CDR3 is CASSFDRGAEAFF. The rearrangement links TRBV3-1 to TRBJ1-1; TCRdb picks TRBD1, but there is no DNA to check that call. Germline lookup yields CDR1 LGHDT and CDR2 YNNKEL (reference sequence). The CDR3 covers 13 residues.

This chain connects TRBV27 to TRBJ2-7; TCRdb lists TRBD1, though no DNA is available to test this call. The CDR3 consists of 16 residues. Germline-derived CDR1 and CDR2 are MNHEY and SMNVEV (reference sequence). This chain's CDR3 is CASRNIQGAFSYEQYF.

V usage is TRBV6-5 and J usage is TRBJ2-5; lacking DNA, the TRBD1 call made by TCRdb goes unchecked. Germline CDR1 is MNHEY and CDR2 is SVGAGI. CDR3 size: 13 residues. Here the CDR3 reads CASSYSSRGTQYF.

The chain links TRBV3-1 to TRBJ2-4; TCRdb selects TRBD1, and the lack of DNA leaves this call unchecked. Germline V gives CDR1 LGHDT, CDR2 YNNKEL (reference sequence). The CDR3 length is 17 residues. CDR3: CASSQDGSPLAKNIQYF.

The J gene is TRBJ2-2, the V gene TRBV6-5; TCRdb indicates TRBD1, and absent DNA this call remains unverified. The CDR3 sequence is 15 residues long. Germline lookup yields CDR1 MNHEY and CDR2 SVGAGI. CDR3 amino acids: CASSLGQGRTGELFF.

The chain links TRBV11-2 to TRBJ1-4. The CDR3 contains 14 residues. The germline V gene encodes CDR1 SGHAT and CDR2 FQNNGV. This CDR3 is CASSPTTTNEKLFF. Full variable domain (remainder filled in from reference TRBV11-2 and TRBJ1-4): EAGVAQSPRYKIIEKRQSVAFWCNPISGHATLYWYQQILGQGPKLLIQFQNNGVVDDSQLPKDRFSAERLKGVDSTLKIQPAKLEDSAVYLCASSPTTTNEKLFFGSGTQLSVL.

The V and J genes are TRBV15 and TRBJ1-4. CDR3 length equals 13 residues. Germline V CDR1 and CDR2: LNHNV, YYDKDF (reference sequence). CDR3 region: CATSGRFGEKLFF.

The chain uses TRBV11-2 and TRBJ2-7. This CDR3 comprises 13 residues. The V gene's germline CDR1 is SGHAT and CDR2 FQNNGV. The CDR3 loop is CASSFSGFNEQYF. The variable domain in full, completed from reference TRBV11-2 and TRBJ2-7, reads EAGVAQSPRYKIIEKRQSVAFWCNPISGHATLYWYQQILGQGPKLLIQFQNNGVVDDSQLPKDRFSAERLKGVDSTLKIQPAKLEDSAVYLCASSFSGFNEQYFGPGTRLTVT.

The rearrangement links TRBV7-9 to TRBJ2-1; as DNA is missing, the TRBD2 call by TCRdb cannot be tested. The CDR3 is made up of 17 amino acids. Germline values: CDR1 SEHNR, CDR2 FQNEAQ (reference sequence). CDR3 sequence reads: CASRRLASGGFYNEQFF.